This T cell receptor (beta chain) is from a study of cytomegalovirus exposure and HLA in healthy donors. Study results and limitations: Most sequenced TCRs were rare (though some public TCRs occurred in many donors).

13 Jbeta primers and 60 Vbeta primers were used for the PCR. Clones were sequenced by immunoSEQ multiplex PCR, and TCRdb holds only the in-frame ones, with some missing. The table records about 93,000 clones, over 55% of them present only once. Concerning this clone: Its cognate antigen is unknown.

V lost 5 bases and J 0 bases, leaving 12 bases between the germline ends. Germline V lookup: CDR1 LNHDA, CDR2 SQIVND (reference sequence). CDR3 length: 15 amino acids. The source of this sequence is a boy younger than 18 in good health and CMV-seropositive. The sample taken for sequencing was PBMCs. This chain uses TRBV19 with TRBJ2-3; D is possibly TRBD2 (5 bases). The CDR3 is CASSPFEGSTDTQYF. DNA for the CDR3: TGTGCCAGTAGTCCCTTCGAGGGAAGCACAGATACGCAGTATTTT. The full variable domain, its missing parts supplied by reference TRBV19 and TRBJ2-3, is DGGITQSPKYLFRKEGQNVTLSCEQNLNHDAMYWYRQDPGQGLRLIYYSQIVNDFQKGDIAEGYSVSREKKESFPLTVTSAQKNPTAFYLCASSPFEGSTDTQYFGPGTRLTVL.